This T cell receptor beta chain stems from a study of control samples from healthy donors and cancer patients. CDR3 length equals 13 residues. Germline V gene sequence: CDR1 SGHTA, CDR2 FQGNSA. Deletions cut 5 bases from V and 1 base from J, with 6 bases between. Sequenced by immunoSEQ multiplex PCR; TCRdb stores in-frame clones only, minus some. The sample holds some 120,000 clones, more than 75% seen once. This clonotype originated in a man aged 40-50 years in good health. Sequences were obtained from blood. The V gene is TRBV7-2, the J gene TRBJ1-5; D not resolved. As DNA, the CDR3 is TGTGCCAGCAGCCCGCTAAGCAATCAGCCCCAGCATTTT. Translated: CASSPLSNQPQHF.